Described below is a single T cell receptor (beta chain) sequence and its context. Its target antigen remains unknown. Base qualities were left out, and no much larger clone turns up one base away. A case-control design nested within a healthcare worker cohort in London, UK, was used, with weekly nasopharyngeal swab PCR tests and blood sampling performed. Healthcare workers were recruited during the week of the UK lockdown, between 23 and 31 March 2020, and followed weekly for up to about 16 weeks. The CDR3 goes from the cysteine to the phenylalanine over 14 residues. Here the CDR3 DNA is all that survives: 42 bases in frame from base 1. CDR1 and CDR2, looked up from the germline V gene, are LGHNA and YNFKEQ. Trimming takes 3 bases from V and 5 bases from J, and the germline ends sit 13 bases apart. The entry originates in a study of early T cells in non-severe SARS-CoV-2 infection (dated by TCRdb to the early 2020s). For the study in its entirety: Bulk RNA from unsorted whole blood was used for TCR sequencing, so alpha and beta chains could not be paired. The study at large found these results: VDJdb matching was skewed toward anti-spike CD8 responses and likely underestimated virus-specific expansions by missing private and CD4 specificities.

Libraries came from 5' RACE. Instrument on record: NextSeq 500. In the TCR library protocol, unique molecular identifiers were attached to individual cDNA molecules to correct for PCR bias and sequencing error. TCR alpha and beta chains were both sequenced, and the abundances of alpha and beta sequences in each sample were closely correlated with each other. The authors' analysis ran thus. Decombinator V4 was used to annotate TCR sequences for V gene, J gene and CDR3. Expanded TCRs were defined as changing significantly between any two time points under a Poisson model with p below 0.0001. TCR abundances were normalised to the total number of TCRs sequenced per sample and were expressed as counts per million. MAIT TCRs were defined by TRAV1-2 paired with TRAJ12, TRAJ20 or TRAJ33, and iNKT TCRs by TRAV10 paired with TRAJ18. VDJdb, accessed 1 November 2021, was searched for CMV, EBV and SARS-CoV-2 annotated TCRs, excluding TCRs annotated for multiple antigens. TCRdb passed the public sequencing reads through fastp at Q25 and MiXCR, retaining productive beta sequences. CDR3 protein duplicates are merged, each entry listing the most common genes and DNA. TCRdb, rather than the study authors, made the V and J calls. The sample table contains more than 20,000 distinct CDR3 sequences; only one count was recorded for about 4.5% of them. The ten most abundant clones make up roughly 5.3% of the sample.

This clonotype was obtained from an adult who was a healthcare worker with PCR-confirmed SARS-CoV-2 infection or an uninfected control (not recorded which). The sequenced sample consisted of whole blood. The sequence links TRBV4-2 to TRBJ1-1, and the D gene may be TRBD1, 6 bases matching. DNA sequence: TGTGCCAGCAGCCAGACAGGTATTATGACTGAAGCTTTCTTT. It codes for CASSQTGIMTEAFF.